This T cell receptor beta chain is drawn from a study of beta chain features in type 1 diabetes. Study results and limitations: Moderately but significantly shorter TCRB CDR3s were found in Type 1 diabetes patients in all four CD4+ subsets.

This CDR3 comprises 13 residues. V was pared by 4 bases and J by 0 bases, with 9 bases between. CDR1 and CDR2 from the germline V gene are SQVTM and ANQGSEA. TCRB transcripts that were expressed got sequenced, as all of the isolated RNA had been reverse transcribed. The table came from immunoSEQ multiplex PCR; TCRdb's copy has only in-frame clones and leaves some out. The table lists approximately 250,000 clones, less than 30% of them singletons. In its sample, this clone was seen a few times. Its antigen remains unidentified. The TCR was taken from a woman in her 30s with type 1 diabetes. Sample: naive CD4+ T cells from blood. V is TRBV29-1 and J is TRBJ1-1; no clear D. The CDR3 loop is CSVVGPMNTEAFF. In nucleotides, the CDR3 is TGCAGCGTTGTTGGCCCGATGAACACTGAAGCTTTCTTT.